Described below is a single TCR beta chain sequence and its context. Its antigen is undetermined. The sample belongs to a study of T cell responses to AZD1222 COVID-19 vaccine. General study points: Donors skewed white British and female; clonal diversity was possibly underestimated.

Assay used: immunoSEQ multiplex PCR; TCRdb lists only in-frame clones, some missing. The table lists under 150,000 clones, over 75% of them singletons. The CDR3 length is 13 residues. Germline V gene lookup returns CDR1 SQVTM and CDR2 ANQGSEA. After removal of 7 bases from V and 4 bases from J, the junction contained 9 bases not matched to a gene. The gene calls are TRBV29-1 and TRBJ1-2, with 7 bases aligning to TRBD1. The specimen was peripheral blood, collected on day 0 of AZD1222 vaccination. This receptor was taken from an adult in good health. The CDR3 reads CSARDSLSYGYTF. DNA for the CDR3: TGCAGCGCCCGGGACAGCCTATCCTATGGCTACACCTTC.